The table lists the clone carrying this T cell receptor (beta chain) with a few counts. The target antigen is unknown. This record comes from a study of identical twins. Study-level findings and limits: Cord blood beta clonotypes that were abundant carried fewer insertions, and memory repertoires showed no such trend. There was an excess of low generation probability in the out-of-frame alpha sequences that twins shared.

Trimming removed 10 bases at V and 1 base at J, with 10 bases between. The CDR3 sequence is 13 residues long. Healthy Caucasian donors formed the entire cohort. MiXCR, applied by TCRdb to the 5' RACE reads, yields one record per CDR3 protein. In the table there are just under 550,000 distinct CDR3 sequences, roughly 15% of which are singletons. The same sample was also studied in work on yellow fever vaccine responses in identical twins.

The TCR comes from a woman between 18 and 30 years old in good health. The rearrangement links TRBV12-3 or TRBV12-4 to TRBJ2-2; D might be TRBD1 (6 bases). The sequencing input was CD4+ T cells sorted from blood. The DNA for the CDR3 is TGTGCCAATGGACAGTTGAACACCGGGGAGCTGTTTTTT. It codes for CANGQLNTGELFF.